These 21 T cell receptor beta chains originate from one sample sequenced in a study of blood T cell repertoires in COVID-19 (dated by TCRdb to the early 2020s). Libraries were constructed by the immunoSEQ multiplex PCR assay. What TCRdb holds here is the immuneACCESS table cut down to in-frame rearrangements. Part of the clones is not present; checked against another copy, under half of the missing clones reflect an unresolved V gene, and the others are unexplained. The sample contains 49,000 or so clones, around 83% of them found a single time. The ten largest clones add up to approximately 7.4% of the sample. Sequenced material: peripheral blood. The receptors were sampled from a man in his 60s with active COVID-19.

The chain is built from TRBV7-2 and TRBJ1-4; 7 nucleotides agree with TRBD1. From germline, CDR1 is SGHTA and CDR2 FQGNSA. J lost 7 bases, V lost 5 bases, and 7 bases had no gene match. This CDR3 comprises 14 residues. The CDR3 protein is CASSPNRGGEKLFF. CDR3 nucleotides: TGTGCCAGCAGCCCAAACAGGGGTGGTGAAAAACTGTTTTTT.

The genes are TRBV5-6 and TRBJ2-7; TRBD2 agrees at 7 bases. After removal of 0 bases from V and 7 bases from J, the junction contained 16 bases not matched to a gene. This CDR3 contains 17 residues. Germline V gene sequence: CDR1 SGHDT, CDR2 YYEEEE. The CDR3 sequence: CASSLVGAASGRGEQYF. CDR3 DNA sequence: TGTGCCAGCAGCTTGGTCGGCGCGGCTAGCGGTAGAGGGGAGCAGTACTTC.

The chain joins TRBV30 to TRBJ2-3; 8 bases align to TRBD2. V shed 2 bases and J 0 bases; nucleotides not matched to a gene: 4. In germline, CDR1 is GTSNPN, CDR2 SVGIG (reference sequence). This CDR3 contains 15 residues. The CDR3 DNA sequence: TGTGCCTGGAGTACGGGGGGGATTAGCACAGATACGCAGTATTTT. It is translated as CAWSTGGISTDTQYF.

The rearrangement links TRBV19 to TRBJ1-3, with a tentative D call TRBD1 (6 bases). V gave up 3 bases and J gave up 2 bases, with 11 bases separating them. The CDR3 has 15 residues. Germline V CDR1 and CDR2: LNHDA, SQIVND (reference sequence). The CDR3 is CASSIRGGPGNTIYF. CDR3 coding DNA: TGTGCCAGTAGTATCCGAGGGGGTCCTGGAAACACCATATATTTT.

In its sample, this clone was seen a few times. The gene calls are TRBV6-6 and TRBJ1-1; tentative D call: TRBD1 (6 bases). The V gene lost 6 bases and the J gene lost 1 base, with 9 bases spanning the gap. This CDR3 comprises 13 residues. Germline-derived CDR1 and CDR2 are MNHNY and SVGAGI (reference sequence). In nucleotides, the CDR3 is TGTGCCAGCAGCCCGACAGGGAACACTGAAGCTTTCTTT. Amino acids: CASSPTGNTEAFF.

The chain employs TRBV2 and TRBJ2-1, with TRBD2 matching 10 bases. The V and J ends lost 7 bases and 7 bases, in that order; junction bases with no gene match: 13. The CDR3 loop spans 16 amino acids. Germline V gene lookup returns CDR1 SNHLY and CDR2 FYNNEI. The CDR3 loop reads CASTLRGLAGDNEQFF. The CDR3 DNA follows: TGTGCCAGCACCTTACGCGGGCTAGCGGGAGATAATGAGCAGTTCTTC.

This clone was observed once. The V call is TRBV30, the J call TRBJ2-3; TRBD1 might be the D (6 bases). Looked up from germline, CDR1 is GTSNPN and CDR2 is SVGIG (reference sequence). The CDR3 sequence is 14 residues long. V was pared by 4 bases and J by 4 bases, with 15 bases between. CDR3 loop: CAWTKTGWADTQYF. CDR3 nucleotide sequence: TGTGCCTGGACCAAAACAGGGTGGGCAGATACGCAGTATTTT.

V gene TRBV28 combines with J gene TRBJ2-1; 7 bases line up with TRBD2. The V gene's germline CDR1 is MDHEN and CDR2 SYDVKM. This CDR3 has 17 residues. Trimming took 5 bases from V and 2 from J; bases not matched to a gene: 12. CDR3 sequence: CASSPPLATMTYNEQFF. CDR3 nucleotides: TGTGCCAGCAGTCCCCCACTAGCGACTATGACCTACAATGAGCAGTTCTTC.

The DNA for the CDR3 is TGTGCCAGCAGTCTCGGGGGAAACACCGGGGAGCTGTTTTTT. Its translation: CASSLGGNTGELFF. The V and J genes are TRBV28 and TRBJ2-2; maybe TRBD2 (6 bases). Germline lookup yields CDR1 MDHEN and CDR2 SYDVKM. This CDR3 comprises 14 residues. With 5 bases removed from V and 2 bases from J, the gap between germline ends came to 9 bases.

Only one count was recorded for this clone. This chain joins TRBV27 and TRBJ2-3; 9 bases agree with TRBD1. This CDR3 is built from 14 residues. V dropped 1 base and J dropped 6; count of bases not matched to a gene: 2. CDR1 and CDR2 (germline): MNHEY, SMNVEV (reference sequence). The CDR3 spells CASSLWTGADTQYF. The CDR3 DNA sequence: TGTGCCAGCAGTTTATGGACAGGGGCGGATACGCAGTATTTT.

This clone came up once. The chain is built from TRBV15 and TRBJ1-5; D ambiguous. This CDR3 region has 17 residues. Trimming removed 1 base at V and 0 bases at J, with 13 bases between. Germline CDR1 reads LNHNV; CDR2 reads YYDKDF (reference sequence). The CDR3 loop is CATSRALSYYSNQPQHF. CDR3 sequence (DNA): TGTGCCACCAGCAGAGCTCTTTCGTATTATAGCAATCAGCCCCAGCATTTT.

The chain links TRBV12-3 or TRBV12-4 to TRBJ2-4, with a weak D call TRBD2 (5 bases). The CDR3 totals 13 residues. V was cut by 6 bases and J by 0 bases, with 6 bases left in between. CDR3 sequence: CASSGVAKNIQYF. CDR3 nucleotide sequence: TGTGCCAGCAGCGGGGTAGCCAAAAACATTCAGTACTTC.

This chain links TRBV28 with TRBJ2-1; 9 bases agree with TRBD2. J was trimmed by 7 bases and V by 7 bases; bases with no gene match: 11. Per germline, CDR1 MDHEN and CDR2 SYDVKM. The CDR3 totals 15 residues. The CDR3 region is CASTLSGSRSNEQFF. DNA of the CDR3: TGTGCCAGCACCCTTAGCGGGAGCCGTTCTAATGAGCAGTTCTTC.

CDR3 loop: CASSWPRTGLSSYNEQFF. The DNA for the CDR3 is TGTGCCAGCAGCTGGCCCCGGACAGGGCTAAGCTCCTACAATGAGCAGTTCTTC. The chain joins TRBV7-9 to TRBJ2-1; 8 nucleotides agree with TRBD1. Looked up from germline, CDR1 is SEHNR and CDR2 is FQNEAQ (reference sequence). With 4 bases clipped from V and 0 bases from J, the junction kept 11 bases outside the gene matches. The CDR3 consists of 18 residues.

CDR3 bases: TGTGCCACCCGGGGGGACGGCATCTACGAGCAGTACTTC. Its translation: CATRGDGIYEQYF. This chain links TRBV15 with TRBJ2-7; TRBD2 agrees at 7 bases. V was pared by 8 bases and J by 3 bases, with 7 bases of the junction left unmatched. Germline V gene sequence: CDR1 LNHNV, CDR2 YYDKDF (reference sequence). CDR3 length: 13 residues.

This clone occurred once. The chain joins TRBV29-1 to TRBJ1-2; D might be TRBD1 (6 bases). The CDR3 totals 17 residues. Germline loops: CDR1 SQVTM, CDR2 ANQGSEA. The germline V and J ends were trimmed by 4 bases and 6 bases, with 27 bases remaining between them. This chain's CDR3 is CSVVGSASPTGGHGYTF. Here the CDR3 DNA reads TGCAGCGTTGTCGGTTCGGCGTCACCTACGGGGGGCCATGGCTACACCTTC.

This chain uses TRBV7-5 with TRBJ2-4; TRBD2 is taken as the D call from the table, unchecked against the DNA. TRBV7-5 is given as a pseudogene. The CDR3 spans 17 residues. CDR3 in amino acids: CARSRSQREVAKNIQYF. DNA for the CDR3: TGTGCCAGAAGCCGATCTCAAAGGGAGGTGGCCAAAAACATTCAGTACTTC.

The V call is TRBV7-2, the J call TRBJ2-7; 12 nucleotides align to TRBD2. The CDR3 runs to 14 residues. V was clipped by 4 bases and J by 4 bases; unmatched bases: 2. In germline, CDR1 is SGHTA, CDR2 FQGNSA. This CDR3 reads CASSSTSGGYEQYF. CDR3 DNA: TGTGCCAGCAGCTCGACTAGCGGGGGTTACGAGCAGTACTTC.

The chain combines TRBV5-1 with TRBJ1-2; the D is unclear. The CDR3 runs to 14 residues. Germline V gene data show CDR1 as SGHRS and CDR2 as YFSETQ. Trimming shortened V by 0 bases and J by 7 bases, and 13 bases separated the two germline ends. The CDR3 sequence is CASSLVTGEGGYTF. The CDR3 region has the DNA TGCGCCAGCAGCTTGGTGACCGGTGAGGGTGGCTACACCTTC. Full variable domain (outside the CDR3, taken from reference TRBV5-1 and TRBJ1-2): KAGVTQTPRYLIKTRGQQVTLSCSPISGHRSVSWYQQTPGQGLQFLFEYFSETQRNKGNFPGRFSGRQFSNSRSEMNVSTLELGDSALYLCASSLVTGEGGYTFGSGTRLTVV.

This rearrangement joins TRBV7-8 to TRBJ2-5, with D possibly TRBD1 on 5 matching bases. V was cut by 2 bases and J by 0 bases, with 16 bases left in between. Germline CDR1 reads SGHVS; CDR2 reads FQNEAQ. The CDR3 is made up of 17 amino acids. The CDR3 loop is CASSLRVFDSDQETQYF. Here the CDR3 DNA reads TGTGCCAGCAGCTTAAGGGTTTTTGACAGTGACCAAGAGACCCAGTACTTC.

The V and J genes are TRBV30 and TRBJ2-7, with a tentative D call TRBD1 (5 bases). The CDR3 totals 13 residues. Trimming removed 3 bases at V and 6 bases at J, with 15 bases between. Germline CDR1 GTSNPN, CDR2 SVGIG (reference sequence). The CDR3 protein is CAWSLQGPAEQYF. Here the CDR3 DNA reads TGTGCCTGGAGCCTTCAGGGTCCCGCCGAGCAGTACTTC.